These 25 T cell receptor beta chains share one sample of origin, sequenced in a study of beta chain features in type 1 diabetes. The isolated RNA, all of it, was reverse transcribed, so expressed TCRB transcripts were what got sequenced. TCRdb keeps only in-frame clones here, not all; method: immunoSEQ multiplex PCR. The sample consists of more than 300,000 clones, over 10% of them appearing once. Sample: naive CD4+ T cells from blood. Source of these receptors: a man aged 18 to 29 in good health.

The rearrangement uses TRBV30 and TRBJ2-7; the match to TRBD2 covers 9 bases. The CDR3 contains 14 residues. CDR1 is GTSNPN and CDR2 is SVGIG in the germline V gene (reference sequence). The junction had 3 bases not matched to a gene; V was cut back by 1 base and J by 2 bases. The CDR3 region is CAWSELAGPYEQYF. The DNA for the CDR3 is TGTGCCTGGAGTGAACTAGCGGGTCCCTACGAGCAGTACTTC.

Only a few counts were recorded for this clone. The chain employs TRBV5-1 and TRBJ1-1, with a possible D match to TRBD1 (5 bases). Between the trimmed V and J ends, which lost 3 bases and 5 bases, there was a span of 11 bases. Germline CDR1 SGHRS, CDR2 YFSETQ. The CDR3 covers 13 residues. The CDR3 DNA reads TGCGCCAGCAGCTCAGGGTTTGGGACTGAAGCTTTCTTT. Protein: CASSSGFGTEAFF.

This clone came up a few times. The V and J genes are TRBV19 and TRBJ2-1, with D perhaps matching TRBD1 (6 bases). The V and J ends lost 3 bases and 12 bases respectively, with 21 bases between them. Per germline, CDR1 LNHDA and CDR2 SQIVND (reference sequence). This CDR3 contains 15 residues. The DNA of the CDR3 is TGTGCCAGTAGTATTTCAGGCAGGGGACATAGGGCGCAGTTCTTC. Its protein product is CASSISGRGHRAQFF.

This clone showed up just a few times. The chain uses TRBV18 and TRBJ2-1; the match to TRBD2 covers 12 bases. The CDR3 loop spans 15 amino acids. The germline CDR1 and CDR2 sequences are KGHSH and LQKENI. Trimming cost V 5 bases and J 7 bases; bases outside gene matches: 6. The CDR3 is CASSALTSGSNEQFF. CDR3 DNA: TGTGCCAGCTCAGCACTGACTAGCGGGAGTAATGAGCAGTTCTTC.

Only one count was recorded for this clone. The chain couples TRBV27 to TRBJ2-3; maybe TRBD2 (6 bases). The V end lost 2 bases, the J end lost 2 bases, and 11 bases lay between the germline ends. Germline CDR1 is MNHEY and CDR2 is SMNVEV (reference sequence). This CDR3 has 15 amino acids. The CDR3 DNA sequence: TGTGCCAGCAGTTTAAGGACTACCCCCACAGATACGCAGTATTTT. As protein: CASSLRTTPTDTQYF.

The chain couples TRBV18 to TRBJ2-1; tentative D call: TRBD1 (6 bases). This CDR3 comprises 14 residues. Germline CDR1 reads KGHSH; CDR2 reads LQKENI. Trimming removed 3 bases at V and 5 bases at J, with 11 bases between. The CDR3 loop is CASSPSTGDNEQFF. The CDR3 region has the DNA TGTGCCAGCTCACCCTCGACAGGCGACAATGAGCAGTTCTTC.

This clone was recorded a few times. This chain uses TRBV30 with TRBJ2-5, with D maybe TRBD2 (6 bases). Looked up from germline, CDR1 is GTSNPN and CDR2 is SVGIG (reference sequence). The ends were cut back, 4 bases at V and 5 bases at J, with 26 bases in the middle. The CDR3 extends over 17 amino acids. DNA of the CDR3: TGTGCCTGGATAGTATACAATTCTGGGAGGTTCATGGAGACCCAGTACTTC. This translates into CAWIVYNSGRFMETQYF.

The chain carries TRBV11-2 and TRBJ1-2, with no clear D. Germline V gene sequence: CDR1 SGHAT, CDR2 FQNNGV. With 2 bases removed from V and 11 bases from J, the gap between germline ends came to 18 bases. The CDR3 is 14 amino acids. CDR3 bases: TGTGCCAGCAGCTTATACCTAACCGGCGCGGTATACACCTTC. Its protein is CASSLYLTGAVYTF. Variable domain in full (rest from reference TRBV11-2 and TRBJ1-2): EAGVAQSPRYKIIEKRQSVAFWCNPISGHATLYWYQQILGQGPKLLIQFQNNGVVDDSQLPKDRFSAERLKGVDSTLKIQPAKLEDSAVYLCASSLYLTGAVYTFGSGTRLTVV.

The chain combines TRBV5-1 with TRBJ2-2; D possibly corresponds to TRBD1 (6 bases). V gave up 2 bases and J gave up 4 bases, with 15 bases separating them. Germline V gene lookup returns CDR1 SGHRS and CDR2 YFSETQ. This CDR3 spans 16 amino acids. CDR3 region: CASSFTGTPGTGELFF. For the CDR3, the DNA is TGCGCCAGCAGCTTCACAGGGACCCCCGGCACCGGGGAGCTGTTTTTT.

This clone was recorded a few times. This chain links TRBV27 with TRBJ2-5; 8 nucleotides align to TRBD1. Germline V lookup: CDR1 MNHEY, CDR2 SMNVEV (reference sequence). The CDR3 sequence is 14 residues long. J gave up 5 bases and V 5 bases, and 7 bases lay outside the gene matches. CDR3 in DNA: TGTGCCAGCAGTCGACAGGGGATTCGGGAGACCCAGTACTTC. Protein sequence: CASSRQGIRETQYF.

The V gene is TRBV7-9, the J gene TRBJ2-5, with no clear D. TRBJ2-7 matches the DNA end more closely, so the J call is doubtful. The CDR3 length is 12 residues. Germline V lookup: CDR1 SEHNR, CDR2 FQNEAQ (reference sequence). CDR3 region: CASSSPSYEQYF. The DNA for the CDR3 is TGTGCCAGCAGCAGCCCCTCCTACGAGCAGTACTTC.

This clone was picked up a small number of times. This chain connects TRBV5-6 to TRBJ2-7, with D possibly being TRBD1 (6 bases). Germline V gene lookup returns CDR1 SGHDT and CDR2 YYEEEE. There are 17 residues in the CDR3. The V gene lost 4 bases and the J gene lost 3 bases, with 23 bases spanning the gap. The CDR3 spells CASSPLEMDRSYYEQYF. The CDR3 DNA sequence: TGTGCCAGCAGCCCTCTTGAGATGGACAGAAGTTACTACGAGCAGTACTTC.

There are a few counts of this clone. Other nucleotide sequences from this sample produce the same CDR3. The V call is TRBV10-3, the J call TRBJ2-5, with D perhaps TRBD2 (5 bases). CDR1 ENHRY and CDR2 SYGVKD come from the germline V gene. The CDR3 covers 15 residues. V was clipped by 0 bases and J by 4 bases, with 12 bases between them. CDR3 region: CAISESRGGGETQYF. The CDR3 region has the DNA TGTGCCATCAGTGAGTCACGGGGTGGAGGAGAGACCCAGTACTTC.

V gene TRBV30 combines with J gene TRBJ1-2; the match to TRBD1 covers 7 bases. The length of the CDR3 is 13 residues. The V and J ends lost 3 bases and 4 bases, in that order; junction bases with no gene match: 5. From germline, CDR1 is GTSNPN and CDR2 SVGIG (reference sequence). CDR3 sequence reads: CAWSDRVSYGYTF. In DNA form, the CDR3 reads TGTGCCTGGAGCGACAGGGTGAGCTATGGCTACACCTTC.

For the CDR3, the DNA is TGTGCCAGCAGTTCCCCCGGACTCTCTGGAAACACCATATATTTT. Amino acids: CASSSPGLSGNTIYF. The chain is built from TRBV6-6 and TRBJ1-3; the D is unclear. Germline CDR1 reads MNHNY; CDR2 reads SVGAGI (reference sequence). V lost 4 bases, J lost 0 bases, and 10 bases lay in between. The CDR3 contains 15 residues.

The rearrangement uses TRBV30 and TRBJ2-1; a possible D gene is TRBD2 (6 bases). This CDR3 has 14 residues. CDR1 and CDR2 (germline): GTSNPN, SVGIG (reference sequence). The germline V and J ends were trimmed by 1 base and 9 bases, with 16 bases remaining between them. The CDR3 region is CAWSGGGVVSEQFF. CDR3 DNA: TGTGCCTGGAGTGGTGGAGGGGTGGTGAGTGAGCAGTTCTTC.

This clone has a handful of counts. The genes are TRBV7-3 and TRBJ2-2, with 11 bases fitting TRBD2. CDR1 and CDR2 (germline): SGHTA, FQGTGA. The CDR3 runs to 15 residues. V shed 5 bases and J 1 base; nucleotides not matched to a gene: 0. As DNA, the CDR3 is TGTGCCAGCAGCCTAGCGGGGGGGAACACCGGGGAGCTGTTTTTT. The encoded protein is CASSLAGGNTGELFF.

The V and J genes are TRBV19 and TRBJ2-3, with 8 bases aligning to TRBD1. The germline V gene encodes CDR1 LNHDA and CDR2 SQIVND (reference sequence). The CDR3 has 15 amino acids. V lost 9 bases to trimming and J lost 4 bases; unmatched junction nucleotides: 12. CDR3 in DNA: TGTGCCAGCCGATACTCGGGACAGGAGCCAGATACGCAGTATTTT. It specifies CASRYSGQEPDTQYF.

The chain joins TRBV5-1 to TRBJ2-1, with TRBD2 matching 7 bases. Germline loops: CDR1 SGHRS, CDR2 YFSETQ. Trimming at V came to 4 bases and at J to 8 bases, leaving 9 bases not matched to a gene. The CDR3 runs to 14 residues. In DNA form, the CDR3 reads TGCGCCAGCAGCGCCCGTGCGGGAGTAGATGAGCAGTTCTTC. Translated: CASSARAGVDEQFF. The variable domain in full, with the rest retrieved from reference TRBV5-1 and TRBJ2-1, is KAGVTQTPRYLIKTRGQQVTLSCSPISGHRSVSWYQQTPGQGLQFLFEYFSETQRNKGNFPGRFSGRQFSNSRSEMNVSTLELGDSALYLCASSARAGVDEQFFGPGTRLTVL.

The chain combines TRBV28 with TRBJ1-2; 7 positions agree with TRBD1. V shed 5 bases and J 5 bases; nucleotides not matched to a gene: 8. CDR1 and CDR2 (germline): MDHEN, SYDVKM. This CDR3 has 14 residues. CDR3 nucleotides: TGTGCCAGCAGTGAGAGACAGGGAAATTATGGCTACACCTTC. Translation: CASSERQGNYGYTF.

The genes are TRBV28 and TRBJ2-3; 7 bases line up with TRBD1. CDR1 is MDHEN, CDR2 SYDVKM, per germline. Unmatched junction bases numbered 13, after V lost 6 bases and J lost 4 bases. The CDR3 consists of 16 residues. The CDR3 DNA reads TGTGCCAGCAGAGACACTGACAGGGCGGTGCCAGATACGCAGTATTTT. It is translated as CASRDTDRAVPDTQYF.

V is TRBV9 and J is TRBJ2-2, with 8 bases lining up with TRBD1. CDR3 length: 16 residues. Trimming cost V 0 bases and J 6 bases; bases outside gene matches: 7. Germline CDR1 and CDR2: SGDLS and YYNGEE. This CDR3 is CASSVGAGGASGELFF. As DNA, the CDR3 is TGTGCCAGCAGCGTAGGTGCAGGGGGCGCGTCCGGGGAGCTGTTTTTT.

This clone appeared a few times. This chain joins TRBV14 and TRBJ2-3; TRBD2 agrees at 9 bases. Germline values: CDR1 SGHDN, CDR2 FVKESK. This CDR3 region has 15 residues. V dropped 5 bases and J dropped 0; count of bases not matched to a gene: 3. CDR3 nucleotide sequence: TGTGCCAGCAGCGCTAGCGGGGTTAGCACAGATACGCAGTATTTT. Residues: CASSASGVSTDTQYF.

The rearrangement uses TRBV5-1 and TRBJ2-5; 13 nucleotides agree with TRBD2. Looked up from germline, CDR1 is SGHRS and CDR2 is YFSETQ. The CDR3 covers 17 residues. V shed 4 bases and J 5 bases; nucleotides not matched to a gene: 11. Here the CDR3 reads CASSLGGTSGIGETQYF. The DNA of the CDR3 is TGCGCCAGCAGCCTAGGTGGGACTAGCGGGATCGGGGAGACCCAGTACTTC.

This clone was seen only a few times. This chain links TRBV5-4 with TRBJ2-7; 8 nucleotides match TRBD2. Germline CDR1 and CDR2: SGHNT and YYREEE (reference sequence). Trimming took 0 bases from V and 4 from J; bases not matched to a gene: 12. The CDR3 is 17 residues long. The CDR3 nucleotides are TGTGCCAGCAGCTTGGGTGGGCTTAGACGGGGGGGGTACGAGCAGTACTTC. Translated: CASSLGGLRRGGYEQYF.